The 13 T cell receptor beta chains presented below share a single source sample, sequenced in a study of T cell changes during pregnancy in multiple sclerosis. The protocol was immunoSEQ multiplex PCR, while the TCRdb copy is restricted to in-frame clones and leaves out a portion. Altogether some 77,000 clones are present, approximately 92% being singletons, with the ten largest covering around 0.2%. The source material was CD4+ T cells from peripheral blood mononuclear cells, sampled before pregnancy. The receptors were gathered from a female donor with multiple sclerosis, enrolled in a pregnancy study.

The chain is built from TRBV19 and TRBJ1-1, with D maybe TRBD1 (5 bases). Germline assignment: CDR1 LNHDA and CDR2 SQIVND (reference sequence). V lost 6 bases and J 3 bases, leaving 14 bases between the germline ends. The CDR3 is 14 amino acids. This CDR3 reads CASRKWGGDTEAFF. CDR3 nucleotides: TGTGCCAGTAGAAAATGGGGGGGAGACACTGAAGCTTTCTTT.

This sequence joins TRBV7-3 and TRBJ2-2, with D maybe TRBD1 (6 bases). Trimming took off 5 bases at V and 4 bases at J, with 17 bases between the two ends. The length of the CDR3 is 16 residues. Germline V gene data show CDR1 as SGHTA and CDR2 as FQGTGA. In DNA form, the CDR3 reads TGTGCCAGCAGCCCCCAGGGACAAACAATCACCGGGGAGCTGTTTTTT. It yields the protein CASSPQGQTITGELFF. The whole variable domain, remainder taken from reference TRBV7-3 and TRBJ2-2, is GAGVSQTPSNKVTEKGKYVELRCDPISGHTALYWYRQSLGQGPEFLIYFQGTGAADDSGLPNDRFFAVRPEGSVSTLKIQRTERGDSAVYLCASSPQGQTITGELFFGEGSRLTVL.

V is TRBV2 and J is TRBJ1-1, with no clear D. Trimming removed 8 bases from V and 0 bases from J, with 10 bases in between. Germline V lookup: CDR1 SNHLY, CDR2 FYNNEI. The CDR3 spans 13 residues. CDR3 sequence: CASVYGVNTEAFF. CDR3 coding DNA: TGTGCCAGCGTCTACGGGGTGAACACTGAAGCTTTCTTT.

The chain employs TRBV10-3 and TRBJ2-7, with D perhaps matching TRBD1 (6 bases). CDR1 ENHRY and CDR2 SYGVKD come from the germline V gene. This CDR3 has 15 amino acids. The V and J ends lost 6 bases and 5 bases respectively, with 20 bases between them. This CDR3 reads CAISSPEGRGHEQYF. The CDR3 nucleotides read TGTGCCATCAGCAGTCCCGAGGGCAGGGGCCACGAGCAGTACTTC.

The V call is TRBV11-1, the J call TRBJ2-7; tentatively, D is TRBD2 (5 bases). The ends were cut back, 3 bases at V and 0 bases at J, with 12 bases in the middle. The CDR3 is 15 amino acids. Germline V gene sequence: CDR1 SGHAT, CDR2 FQDESV (reference sequence). CDR3: CASSFGVGSSYEQYF. CDR3 in DNA: TGTGCCAGCAGCTTCGGGGTAGGGAGCTCCTACGAGCAGTACTTC.

V and J are TRBV5-4 and TRBJ2-1; possibly TRBD2 for D (6 bases). This CDR3 comprises 15 residues. Trimming left V 0 bases short and J 3 bases short, with 10 bases between. Germline assignment: CDR1 SGHNT and CDR2 YYREEE (reference sequence). Here the CDR3 reads CASSLGGVNYNEQFF. CDR3 coding DNA: TGTGCCAGCAGCTTGGGGGGGGTGAACTACAATGAGCAGTTCTTC.

The V call is TRBV6-6, the J call TRBJ2-5; TRBD2 agrees at 11 bases. This CDR3 is 14 amino acids long. The trim removed 8 bases at V and 1 base at J, leaving 3 bases unmatched. Germline values: CDR1 MNHNY, CDR2 SVGAGI (reference sequence). Written as DNA, the CDR3 is TGTGCCAGCGCCACTAGCGGGGGCCAAGAGACCCAGTACTTC. It encodes CASATSGGQETQYF.

The CDR3 spells CATQPDRAGTDTQYF. The CDR3 nucleotides are TGTGCCACCCAACCCGACAGGGCCGGCACAGATACGCAGTATTTT. This chain connects TRBV15 to TRBJ2-3; 7 bases agree with TRBD1. Germline V gene sequence: CDR1 LNHNV, CDR2 YYDKDF (reference sequence). With 8 bases clipped from V and 1 base from J, the junction kept 9 bases outside the gene matches. This CDR3 is built from 15 residues. Combining the CDR3 with reference TRBV15 and TRBJ2-3 gives the whole variable domain DAMVIQNPRYQVTQFGKPVTLSCSQTLNHNVMYWYQQKSSQAPKLLFHYYDKDFNNEADTPDNFQSRRPNTSFCFLDIRSPGLGDTAMYLCATQPDRAGTDTQYFGPGTRLTVL.

This chain links TRBV7-2 with TRBJ1-5, with 11 bases identical to TRBD1. Unmatched junction bases numbered 6, after V lost 5 bases and J lost 6 bases. The CDR3 contains 15 residues. From germline, CDR1 is SGHTA and CDR2 FQGNSA. CDR3 nucleotides: TGTGCCAGCAGCCAGGGGACAGGGGGAGTTCAGCCCCAGCATTTT. This codes for CASSQGTGGVQPQHF.

The chain couples TRBV10-3 to TRBJ2-1, with D tentatively TRBD2 (6 bases). The CDR3 extends over 15 amino acids. Germline V CDR1 and CDR2: ENHRY, SYGVKD. Trimming pared 2 bases from V and 4 bases from J, leaving 12 bases between. The CDR3 loop reads CAISEGGTAYNEQFF. For the CDR3, the DNA is TGTGCCATCAGTGAGGGCGGGACTGCATACAATGAGCAGTTCTTC.

This chain links TRBV6-6 with TRBJ1-1, with 8 bases aligning to TRBD1. The J segment lost 6 bases and the V segment lost 2 bases, leaving 8 bases of the junction unmatched. Per the germline V gene, CDR1 is MNHNY and CDR2 is SVGAGI (reference sequence). This CDR3 has 15 amino acids. The CDR3 coding sequence is TGTGCCAGCAGTTACGGACAGGGACTTTATCCTGAAGCTTTCTTT. It specifies CASSYGQGLYPEAFF.

This chain uses TRBV18 with TRBJ2-3; 8 bases map to TRBD1. The CDR3 runs 16 residues. Germline V gives CDR1 KGHSH, CDR2 LQKENI. V was pared by 2 bases and J by 5 bases, with 9 bases of the junction left unmatched. The CDR3 DNA follows: TGTGCCAGCTCACCAAACGACAGGGGATCCGTAGATACGCAGTATTTT. Translated: CASSPNDRGSVDTQYF.

This clone was found once. The rearrangement uses TRBV15 and TRBJ2-7; the D gene is possibly TRBD2 (6 bases). V was clipped by 4 bases and J by 7 bases, with 20 bases between them. The CDR3 sequence is 15 residues long. Germline CDR1 and CDR2: LNHNV and YYDKDF (reference sequence). The CDR3 DNA is TGTGCCACCAGCAACCGGGACTTCCCTATATGGGAGCAGTACTTC. Protein: CATSNRDFPIWEQYF.